Each of the 3 T cell receptor beta chains below was sequenced from the same sample in a study of T cells in Graves' hyperthyroidism and ophthalmopathy. It was RNA transcripts that yielded the amplified TCR beta CDR3 regions. TCR CDR3 underwent first-round RT-PCR with the HTBI primer set. TCRdb independently ran MiXCR on the multiplex PCR reads; one entry per CDR3 protein. The sample records roughly 300,000 distinct CDR3 sequences, under 25% being singletons. Sequencing was performed on blood. The receptors were sampled from a woman in her forties or fifties with Graves' hyperthyroidism.

This clonotype showed up just once. The V and J genes are TRBV5-1 and TRBJ2-2, with D perhaps matching TRBD1 (5 bases). CDR1 is SGHRS and CDR2 is YFSETQ in the germline V gene. This CDR3 comprises 16 residues. V dropped 4 bases and J dropped 0 bases, with 13 bases sitting between them. This chain's CDR3 is CASSPSTGSNTGELFF. CDR3 DNA: TGCGCCAGCAGCCCAAGCACAGGTTCGAACACCGGGGAGCTGTTTTTT.

This clonotype was observed a few times. This chain joins TRBV15 and TRBJ2-2, with D unclear. This CDR3 has 16 residues. Deletions cut 0 bases from V and 2 bases from J, with 10 bases between. The germline gives CDR1 LNHNV, CDR2 YYDKDF (reference sequence). The CDR3 reads CATSRDLGINTGELFF. CDR3 in DNA: TGTGCCACCAGCAGAGATCTGGGGATTAACACCGGGGAGCTGTTTTTT. Using reference TRBV15 and TRBJ2-2 for the parts outside the CDR3, the full variable domain is DAMVIQNPRYQVTQFGKPVTLSCSQTLNHNVMYWYQQKSSQAPKLLFHYYDKDFNNEADTPDNFQSRRPNTSFCFLDIRSPGLGDTAMYLCATSRDLGINTGELFFGEGSRLTVL.

This clonotype was picked up many times. The chain combines TRBV12-3 or TRBV12-4 with TRBJ1-1; 9 bases fit TRBD1. CDR3 length equals 13 residues. After removal of 6 bases from V and 4 bases from J, the junction contained 3 bases not matched to a gene. CDR3 bases: TGTGCCAGCAGCTTGGGACAGGGCACTGAAGCTTTCTTT. Translation gives CASSLGQGTEAFF.